Listed below are T cell receptor beta chains from one sample, sequenced in a study of siplizumab effects on memory and regulatory T cells. Repertoires were generated with immunoSEQ multiplex PCR, while TCRdb's copy carries only in-frame clones and drops some. The repertoire holds tens of thousands of clones, with about 96% as singletons. Material for sequencing was naive CD4+ T cells sorted from blood. The receptors stem from a human donor in good health. Each CDR3 is given with its conserved first and last residue. Fields, in order: V gene, clone size, J gene, CDR3 protein. Clone size, where shown, is once, few, many, or a class for clones that have expanded.

V gene: TRBV6-6; clone size: .; J gene: TRBJ2-6; CDR3 protein: CASRASGANVLTF
V gene: TRBV7-3; clone size: once; J gene: TRBJ1-1; CDR3 protein: CASSPMAGTEAFF
V gene: TRBV5-1; clone size: .; J gene: TRBJ2-3; CDR3 protein: CASSLGSGNNGDTQYF
V gene: TRBV6-5; clone size: .; J gene: TRBJ1-6; CDR3 protein: CASSYSRQVPNSPLHF
V gene: TRBV19; clone size: .; J gene: TRBJ1-5; CDR3 protein: CASSITENQPQHF
V gene: TRBV7-2; clone size: .; J gene: TRBJ2-7; CDR3 protein: CASSPMPGGVEQYF
V gene: TRBV30; clone size: .; J gene: TRBJ1-6; CDR3 protein: CAWIKNSPLHF
V gene: TRBV30; clone size: .; J gene: TRBJ2-1; CDR3 protein: CAWSGIAGVSYNEQFF
V gene: TRBV6-6; clone size: .; J gene: TRBJ1-2; CDR3 protein: CASRPLGVMDGYTF
V gene: TRBV4-1; clone size: .; J gene: TRBJ1-2; CDR3 protein: CASSHINRPQYGYTF
V gene: TRBV30; clone size: .; J gene: TRBJ2-1; CDR3 protein: CAWSVLRRVDEQFF
V gene: TRBV7-3; clone size: .; J gene: TRBJ2-5; CDR3 protein: CASRATGGGPKETQYF
V gene: TRBV28; clone size: .; J gene: TRBJ2-3; CDR3 protein: CASSFIQGTDTQYF
V gene: TRBV5-1; clone size: once; J gene: TRBJ2-3; CDR3 protein: CASSLEGLAVGTQYF
V gene: TRBV29-1; clone size: .; J gene: TRBJ2-5; CDR3 protein: CSAGTGAYQETQYF
V gene: TRBV27; clone size: .; J gene: TRBJ1-6; CDR3 protein: CASQGASGSPLHF
V gene: TRBV9; clone size: once; J gene: TRBJ1-4; CDR3 protein: CASSGQNEKLFF
V gene: TRBV6-1; clone size: .; J gene: TRBJ1-2; CDR3 protein: CASTGGAYGYTF
V gene: TRBV1; clone size: .; J gene: TRBJ2-7; CDR3 protein: CTSSGGRGEQYF
V gene: TRBV4-3; clone size: .; J gene: TRBJ1-1; CDR3 protein: CASSQMKENTEAFF
V gene: TRBV29-1; clone size: .; J gene: TRBJ1-2; CDR3 protein: CSVERPGYGYTF
V gene: TRBV9; clone size: .; J gene: TRBJ2-3; CDR3 protein: CASSVMAGSDTQYF
V gene: TRBV7-3; clone size: .; J gene: TRBJ2-3; CDR3 protein: CASSSSTDTQYF
V gene: TRBV4-2; clone size: .; J gene: TRBJ2-7; CDR3 protein: CASSQVTGGSYEQYF
V gene: TRBV23-1; clone size: .; J gene: TRBJ2-3; CDR3 protein: CASSPYRDSRTDTQYF
V gene: TRBV6-1; clone size: .; J gene: TRBJ2-2; CDR3 protein: CASSGTGNTGELFF
V gene: TRBV7-8; clone size: .; J gene: TRBJ2-3; CDR3 protein: CASSTDRDTDTQYF
V gene: TRBV21-1; clone size: .; J gene: TRBJ2-2; CDR3 protein: CASSPGGGGAGANTGELFF
V gene: TRBV6-5; clone size: .; J gene: TRBJ1-4; CDR3 protein: CASSEAAGEKLFF
V gene: TRBV10-3; clone size: .; J gene: TRBJ2-1; CDR3 protein: CAIGPTSGTSSYNEQFF
V gene: TRBV2; clone size: .; J gene: TRBJ1-5; CDR3 protein: CASSLGQGRQPQHF
V gene: TRBV28; clone size: .; J gene: TRBJ1-4; CDR3 protein: CASSLRRNNEKLFF
V gene: TRBV6-6; clone size: .; J gene: TRBJ1-2; CDR3 protein: CASSYGVSGYTF
V gene: TRBV10-1; clone size: .; J gene: TRBJ2-5; CDR3 protein: CASSPQRGAQETQYF
V gene: TRBV5-1; clone size: .; J gene: TRBJ2-2; CDR3 protein: CASSPGQGVSGELFF
V gene: TRBV7-2; clone size: .; J gene: TRBJ2-3; CDR3 protein: CASSPNGRPSQYF
V gene: TRBV14; clone size: .; J gene: TRBJ1-6; CDR3 protein: CASSPENVGNSPLHF
V gene: TRBV28; clone size: .; J gene: TRBJ2-5; CDR3 protein: CASSGLAGGETQYF
V gene: TRBV5-4; clone size: .; J gene: TRBJ2-3; CDR3 protein: CASSEGGPSTDTQYF
V gene: TRBV28; clone size: .; J gene: TRBJ2-7; CDR3 protein: CASSLRGGFEQYF
V gene: TRBV27; clone size: .; J gene: TRBJ1-2; CDR3 protein: CASSLSTGSGYGYTF
V gene: TRBV5-1; clone size: .; J gene: TRBJ2-7; CDR3 protein: CASYPDGVSSYEQYF
V gene: TRBV28; clone size: .; J gene: TRBJ2-5; CDR3 protein: CASRQGDYGETQYF
V gene: TRBV5-3; clone size: .; J gene: TRBJ1-1; CDR3 protein: CARSPRGENTEAFF
V gene: TRBV5-1; clone size: .; J gene: TRBJ1-3; CDR3 protein: CASSLSRGAGNTIYF
V gene: TRBV28; clone size: .; J gene: TRBJ2-2; CDR3 protein: CSTGDLAPGELFF
V gene: TRBV19; clone size: .; J gene: TRBJ1-6; CDR3 protein: CASTTVGGSYNSPLHF
V gene: TRBV7-9; clone size: .; J gene: TRBJ2-1; CDR3 protein: CASKGDLRDEQFF
V gene: TRBV7-8; clone size: .; J gene: TRBJ1-1; CDR3 protein: CASSWDRDTEAFF
V gene: TRBV28; clone size: .; J gene: TRBJ2-1; CDR3 protein: CASSTGRVVNEQFF
V gene: TRBV30; clone size: .; J gene: TRBJ1-1; CDR3 protein: CAWRALLGRAGTEAFF
V gene: TRBV6-5; clone size: .; J gene: TRBJ1-2; CDR3 protein: CASSQGQNYGYTF
V gene: TRBV10-1; clone size: .; J gene: TRBJ2-7; CDR3 protein: CASSPYPFAGETYEQYF
V gene: TRBV29-1; clone size: .; J gene: TRBJ2-3; CDR3 protein: CSVEGGPTDTQYF
V gene: TRBV6-7; clone size: .; J gene: TRBJ1-2; CDR3 protein: CASSYSPGLNNYGYTF
V gene: TRBV7-3; clone size: .; J gene: TRBJ1-3; CDR3 protein: CASSFSPGNTIYF
V gene: TRBV2; clone size: .; J gene: TRBJ2-2; CDR3 protein: CATQFLSNTGELFF
V gene: TRBV30; clone size: .; J gene: TRBJ1-3; CDR3 protein: CAGTQGNGNTIYF